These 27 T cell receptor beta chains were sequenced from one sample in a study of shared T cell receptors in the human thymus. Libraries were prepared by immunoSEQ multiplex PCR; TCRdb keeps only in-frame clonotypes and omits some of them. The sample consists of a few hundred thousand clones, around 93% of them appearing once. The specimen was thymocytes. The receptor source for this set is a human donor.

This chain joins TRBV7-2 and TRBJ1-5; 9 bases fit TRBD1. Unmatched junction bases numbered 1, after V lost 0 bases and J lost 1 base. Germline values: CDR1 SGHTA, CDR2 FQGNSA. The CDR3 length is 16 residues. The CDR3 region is CASSLAGQGSNQPQHF. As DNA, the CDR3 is TGTGCCAGCAGCTTAGCCGGACAGGGGAGCAATCAGCCCCAGCATTTT.

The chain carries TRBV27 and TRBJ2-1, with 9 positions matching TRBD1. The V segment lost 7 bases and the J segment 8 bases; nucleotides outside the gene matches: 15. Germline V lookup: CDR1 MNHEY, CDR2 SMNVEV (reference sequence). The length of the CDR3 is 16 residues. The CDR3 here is CASTKNGTGPGDEQFF. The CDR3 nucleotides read TGTGCCAGCACCAAAAATGGGACAGGGCCTGGGGATGAGCAGTTCTTC.

This CDR3 reads CASSGPKGLAKNIQYF. CDR3 in DNA: TGTGCCAGCAGTGGCCCCAAGGGGCTAGCCAAAAACATTCAGTACTTC. V and J are TRBV6-1 and TRBJ2-4; weak D call: TRBD1 (5 bases). The germline CDR1 and CDR2 sequences are MNHNS and SASEGT. CDR3 length: 16 residues. Trimming left V 4 bases short and J 0 bases short, with 13 bases between.

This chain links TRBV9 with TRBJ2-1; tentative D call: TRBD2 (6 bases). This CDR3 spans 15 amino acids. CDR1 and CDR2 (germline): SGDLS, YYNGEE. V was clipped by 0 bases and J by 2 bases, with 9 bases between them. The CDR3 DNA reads TGTGCCAGCAGCGTAGCCGGGAGTGCCTACAATGAGCAGTTCTTC. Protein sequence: CASSVAGSAYNEQFF.

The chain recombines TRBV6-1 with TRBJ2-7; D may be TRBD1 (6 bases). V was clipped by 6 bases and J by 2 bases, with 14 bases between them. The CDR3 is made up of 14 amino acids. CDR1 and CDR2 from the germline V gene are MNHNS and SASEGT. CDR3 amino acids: CASRRRQAPYEQYF. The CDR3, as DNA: TGTGCCAGCAGGCGCAGACAGGCCCCCTACGAGCAGTACTTC.

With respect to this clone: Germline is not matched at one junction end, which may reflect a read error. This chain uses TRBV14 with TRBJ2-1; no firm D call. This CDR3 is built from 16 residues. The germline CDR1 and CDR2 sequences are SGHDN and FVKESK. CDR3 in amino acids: CASSSNPPIPLGRGIF. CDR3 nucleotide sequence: TGTGCCAGCAGTTCCAACCCCCCTATCCCGCTGGGCCGTGGAATCTTC.

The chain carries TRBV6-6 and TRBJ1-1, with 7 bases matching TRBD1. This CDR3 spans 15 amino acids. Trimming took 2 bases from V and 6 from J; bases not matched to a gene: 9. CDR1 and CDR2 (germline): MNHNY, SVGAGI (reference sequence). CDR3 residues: CASSYSPGGIPEAFF. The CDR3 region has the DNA TGTGCCAGCAGTTACAGCCCAGGGGGGATCCCTGAAGCTTTCTTT.

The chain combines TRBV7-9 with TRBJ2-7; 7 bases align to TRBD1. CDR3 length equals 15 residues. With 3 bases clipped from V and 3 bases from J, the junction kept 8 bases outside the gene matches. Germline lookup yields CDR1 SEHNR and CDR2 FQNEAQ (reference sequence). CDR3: CASSLTAQGYYEQYF. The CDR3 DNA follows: TGTGCCAGCAGCTTGACCGCACAGGGGTACTACGAGCAGTACTTC.

The CDR3 loop reads CASSQAPGTGLIYEQYF. CDR3 bases: TGTGCCAGCAGCCAAGCCCCCGGGACAGGGCTAATCTACGAGCAGTACTTC. This chain connects TRBV4-2 to TRBJ2-7; 9 bases are shared with TRBD1. This CDR3 has 17 residues. The germline CDR1 and CDR2 sequences are LGHNA and YNFKEQ. Trimming at V came to 1 base and at J to 3 bases, leaving 10 bases not matched to a gene.

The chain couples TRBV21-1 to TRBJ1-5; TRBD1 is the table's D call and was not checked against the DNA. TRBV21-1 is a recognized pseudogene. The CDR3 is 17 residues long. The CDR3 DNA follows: TGTGCCAGCAGCAATCCCACAGGCGTTTATAGCAATCAGCCCCAGCATTTT. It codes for CASSNPTGVYSNQPQHF.

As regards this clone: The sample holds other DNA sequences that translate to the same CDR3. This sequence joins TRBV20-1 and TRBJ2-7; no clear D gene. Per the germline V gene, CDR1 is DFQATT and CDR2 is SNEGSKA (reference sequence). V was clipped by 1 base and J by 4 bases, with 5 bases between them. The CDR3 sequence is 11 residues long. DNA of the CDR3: TGCAGTGCTAGAGCAGCATACGAGCAGTACTTC. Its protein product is CSARAAYEQYF.

CDR3 in DNA: TGTGCCAGCAGCGTCACGACAGGGACATTCTACGAGCAGTACTTC. Translated, it gives CASSVTTGTFYEQYF. The V gene is TRBV6-5, the J gene TRBJ2-7; 7 positions match TRBD1. Germline V gene sequence: CDR1 MNHEY, CDR2 SVGAGI. The CDR3 runs to 15 residues. V shed 6 bases and J 3 bases; nucleotides not matched to a gene: 11.

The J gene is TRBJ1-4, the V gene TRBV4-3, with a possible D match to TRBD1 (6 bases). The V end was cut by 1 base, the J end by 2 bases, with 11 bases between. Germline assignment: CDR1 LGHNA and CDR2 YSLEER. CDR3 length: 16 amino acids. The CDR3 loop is CASSQVWGRTNEKLFF. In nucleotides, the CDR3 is TGCGCCAGCAGCCAAGTCTGGGGGCGGACTAATGAAAAACTGTTTTTT.

The CDR3 sequence: CASSQVGLRRTEAFF. For the CDR3, the DNA is TGTGCCAGCAGCCAAGTAGGATTAAGACGGACAGAAGCTTTCTTT. V is TRBV14 and J is TRBJ1-1; possibly TRBD1 for D (5 bases). Trimming stripped 1 base from V and 8 bases from J, with 17 bases between. The CDR3 extends over 15 amino acids. Germline CDR1 reads SGHDN; CDR2 reads FVKESK.

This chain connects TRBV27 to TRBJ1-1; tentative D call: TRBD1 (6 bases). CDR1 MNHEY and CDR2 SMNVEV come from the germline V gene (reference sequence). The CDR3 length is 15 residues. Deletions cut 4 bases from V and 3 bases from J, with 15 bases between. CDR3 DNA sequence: TGTGCCAGCAGTTGGGGGGCCCCGTCCGACACTGAAGCTTTCTTT. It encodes CASSWGAPSDTEAFF.

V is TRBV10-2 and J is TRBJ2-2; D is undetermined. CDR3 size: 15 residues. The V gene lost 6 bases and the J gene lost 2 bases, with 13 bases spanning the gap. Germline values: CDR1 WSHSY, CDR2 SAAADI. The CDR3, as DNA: TGCGCCAGCAGACCCAGGCCTCCAAACACCGGGGAGCTGTTTTTT. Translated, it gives CASRPRPPNTGELFF.

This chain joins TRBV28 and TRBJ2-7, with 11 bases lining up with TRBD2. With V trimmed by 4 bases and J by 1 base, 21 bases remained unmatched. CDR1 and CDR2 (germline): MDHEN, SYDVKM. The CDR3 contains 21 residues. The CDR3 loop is CASSSPGTSGRKTIVSYEQYF. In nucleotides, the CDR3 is TGTGCCAGCAGTTCGCCTGGGACTAGCGGAAGAAAGACTATAGTATCCTACGAGCAGTACTTC.

CDR3 residues: CATSGSDSSSYNEQFF. The CDR3 DNA sequence: TGTGCCACCAGCGGAAGCGATTCTTCTTCCTACAATGAGCAGTTCTTC. The chain has TRBV15 and TRBJ2-1; the D is unclear. Per the germline V gene, CDR1 is LNHNV and CDR2 is YYDKDF (reference sequence). The CDR3 has 16 residues. Trimming pared 5 bases from V and 1 base from J, leaving 15 bases between.

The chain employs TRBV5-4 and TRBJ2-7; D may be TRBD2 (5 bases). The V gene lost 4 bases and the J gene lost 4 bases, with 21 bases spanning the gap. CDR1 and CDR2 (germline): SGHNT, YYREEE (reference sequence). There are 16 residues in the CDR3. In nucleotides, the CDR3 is TGTGCCAGCAGCCAAGAGGGAACAACTCGGTGGTACGAGCAGTACTTC. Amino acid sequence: CASSQEGTTRWYEQYF.

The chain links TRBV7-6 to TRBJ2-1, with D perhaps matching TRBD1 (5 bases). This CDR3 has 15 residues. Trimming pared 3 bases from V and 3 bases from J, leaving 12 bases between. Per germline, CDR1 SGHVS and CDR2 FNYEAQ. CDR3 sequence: CASSFEQARYNEQFF. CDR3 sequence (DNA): TGTGCCAGCAGCTTTGAACAGGCCCGCTACAATGAGCAGTTCTTC. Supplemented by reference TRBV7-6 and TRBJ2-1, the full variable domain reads GAGVSQSPRYKVTKRGQDVALRCDPISGHVSLYWYRQALGQGPEFLTYFNYEAQQDKSGLPNDRFSAERPEGSISTLTIQRTEQRDSAMYRCASSFEQARYNEQFFGPGTRLTVL.

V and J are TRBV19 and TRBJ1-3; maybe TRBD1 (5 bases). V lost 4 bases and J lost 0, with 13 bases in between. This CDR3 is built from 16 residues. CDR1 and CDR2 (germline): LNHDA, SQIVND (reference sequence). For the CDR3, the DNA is TGTGCCAGTAGTAGGGCAGGGCCGAGCTCTGGAAACACCATATATTTT. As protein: CASSRAGPSSGNTIYF.

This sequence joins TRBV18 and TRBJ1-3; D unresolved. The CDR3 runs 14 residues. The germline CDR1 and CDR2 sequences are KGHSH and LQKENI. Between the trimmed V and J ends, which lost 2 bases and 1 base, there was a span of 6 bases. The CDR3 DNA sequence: TGTGCCAGCTCACCAGCGGGTTCTGGAAACACCATATATTTT. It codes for CASSPAGSGNTIYF.

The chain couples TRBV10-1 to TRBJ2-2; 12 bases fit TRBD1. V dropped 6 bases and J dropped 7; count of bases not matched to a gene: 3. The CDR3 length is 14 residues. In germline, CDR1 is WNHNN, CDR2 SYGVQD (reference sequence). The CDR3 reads CASRGQGASGELFF. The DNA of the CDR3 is TGCGCCAGCAGGGGACAGGGGGCGAGCGGGGAGCTGTTTTTT.

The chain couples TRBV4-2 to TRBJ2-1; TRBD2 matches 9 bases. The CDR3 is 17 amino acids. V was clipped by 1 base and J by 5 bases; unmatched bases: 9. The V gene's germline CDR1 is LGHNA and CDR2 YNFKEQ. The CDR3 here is CASSQVSSGRWDNEQFF. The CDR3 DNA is TGTGCCAGCAGCCAAGTCTCGAGCGGGAGGTGGGACAATGAGCAGTTCTTC.

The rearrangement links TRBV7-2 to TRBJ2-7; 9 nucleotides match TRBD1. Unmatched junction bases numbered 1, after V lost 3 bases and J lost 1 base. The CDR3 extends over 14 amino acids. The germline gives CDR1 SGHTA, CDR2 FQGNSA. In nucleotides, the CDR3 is TGTGCCAGCAGCTTCGGGACAGGGTCCTACGAGCAGTACTTC. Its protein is CASSFGTGSYEQYF.

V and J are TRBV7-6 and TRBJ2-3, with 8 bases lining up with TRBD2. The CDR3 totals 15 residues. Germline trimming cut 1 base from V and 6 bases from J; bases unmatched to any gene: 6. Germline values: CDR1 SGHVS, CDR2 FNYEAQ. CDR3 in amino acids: CASSLEREGGDTQYF. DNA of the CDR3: TGTGCCAGCAGCTTAGAACGGGAGGGCGGGGATACGCAGTATTTT.

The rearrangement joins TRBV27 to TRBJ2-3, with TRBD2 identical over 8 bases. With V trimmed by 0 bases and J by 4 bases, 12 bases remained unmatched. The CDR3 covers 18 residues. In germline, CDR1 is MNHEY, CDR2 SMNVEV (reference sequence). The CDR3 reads CASSLSPGERERSDTQYF. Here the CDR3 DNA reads TGTGCCAGCAGTTTATCCCCGGGAGAGCGGGAGAGATCAGATACGCAGTATTTT.